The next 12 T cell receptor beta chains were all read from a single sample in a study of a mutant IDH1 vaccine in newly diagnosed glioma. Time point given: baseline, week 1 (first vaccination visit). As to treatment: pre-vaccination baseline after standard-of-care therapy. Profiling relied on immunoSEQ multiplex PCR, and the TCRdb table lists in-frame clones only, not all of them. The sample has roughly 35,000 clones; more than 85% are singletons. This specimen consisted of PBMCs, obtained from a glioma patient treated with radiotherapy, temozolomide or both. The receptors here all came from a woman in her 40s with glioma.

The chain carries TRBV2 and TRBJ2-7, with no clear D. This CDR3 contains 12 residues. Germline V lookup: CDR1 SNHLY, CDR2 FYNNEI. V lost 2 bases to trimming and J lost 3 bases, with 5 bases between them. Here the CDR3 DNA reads TGTGCCAGCAGTGAACAGATCTACGAGCAGTACTTC. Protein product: CASSEQIYEQYF.

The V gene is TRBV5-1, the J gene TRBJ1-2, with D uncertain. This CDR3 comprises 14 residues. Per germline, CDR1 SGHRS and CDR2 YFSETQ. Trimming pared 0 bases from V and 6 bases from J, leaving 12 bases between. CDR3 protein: CASSLVQKEDGYTF. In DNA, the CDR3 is TGCGCCAGCAGCTTGGTTCAGAAAGAAGATGGCTACACCTTC.

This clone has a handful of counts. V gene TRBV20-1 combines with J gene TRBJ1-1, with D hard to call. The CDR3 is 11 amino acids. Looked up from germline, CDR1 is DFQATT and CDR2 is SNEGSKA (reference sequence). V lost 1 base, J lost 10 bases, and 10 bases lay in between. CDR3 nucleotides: TGCAGTGCTAGAGGGACCCCGGGAGCTTTCTTT. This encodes CSARGTPGAFF.

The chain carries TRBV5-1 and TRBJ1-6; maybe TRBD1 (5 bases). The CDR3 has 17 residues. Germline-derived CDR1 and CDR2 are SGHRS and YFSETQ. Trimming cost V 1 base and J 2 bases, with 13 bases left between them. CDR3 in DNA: TGCGCCAGCAGCTTGAGGGACCCGGGAACCTATAATTCACCCCTCCACTTT. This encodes CASSLRDPGTYNSPLHF.

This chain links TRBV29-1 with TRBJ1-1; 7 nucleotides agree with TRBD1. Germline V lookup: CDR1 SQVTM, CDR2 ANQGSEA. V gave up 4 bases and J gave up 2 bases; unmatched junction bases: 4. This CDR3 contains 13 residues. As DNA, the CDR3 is TGCAGCGTTGTCAGGGGGATAAACACTGAAGCTTTCTTT. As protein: CSVVRGINTEAFF.

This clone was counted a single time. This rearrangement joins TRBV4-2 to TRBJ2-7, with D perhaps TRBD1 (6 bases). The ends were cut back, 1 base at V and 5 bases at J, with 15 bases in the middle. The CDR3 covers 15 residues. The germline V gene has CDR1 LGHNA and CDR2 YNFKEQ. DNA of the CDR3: TGTGCCAGCAGCCAAGTCGCCGGGACAACGAACGAGCAGTACTTC. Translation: CASSQVAGTTNEQYF.

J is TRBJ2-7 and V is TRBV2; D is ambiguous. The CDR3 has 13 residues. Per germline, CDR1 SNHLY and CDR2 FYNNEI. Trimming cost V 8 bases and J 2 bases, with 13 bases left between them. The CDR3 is CASDGRTAYEQYF. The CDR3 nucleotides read TGTGCCAGCGATGGCAGGACCGCCTACGAGCAGTACTTC.

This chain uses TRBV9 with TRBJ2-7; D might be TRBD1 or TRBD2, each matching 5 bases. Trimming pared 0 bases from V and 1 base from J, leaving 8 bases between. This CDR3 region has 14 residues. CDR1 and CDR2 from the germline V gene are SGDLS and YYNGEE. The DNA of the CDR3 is TGTGCCAGCAGCGTAGGAGGGGATTCCTACGAGCAGTACTTC. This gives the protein CASSVGGDSYEQYF.

In DNA, the CDR3 is TGTGCCAGCAATGGACTAGCGGGGGCCTACGAGCAGTACTTC. As protein: CASNGLAGAYEQYF. The chain carries TRBV2 and TRBJ2-7; TRBD2 matches at 13 bases. The CDR3 contains 14 residues. Unmatched junction bases numbered 2, after V lost 7 bases and J lost 2 bases. Germline CDR1 and CDR2: SNHLY and FYNNEI.

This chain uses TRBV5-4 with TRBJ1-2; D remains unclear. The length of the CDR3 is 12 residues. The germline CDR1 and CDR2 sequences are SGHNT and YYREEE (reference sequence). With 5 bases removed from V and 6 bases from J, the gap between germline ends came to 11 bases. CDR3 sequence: CASSFMADGYTF. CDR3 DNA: TGTGCCAGCAGTTTCATGGCGGATGGCTACACCTTC.

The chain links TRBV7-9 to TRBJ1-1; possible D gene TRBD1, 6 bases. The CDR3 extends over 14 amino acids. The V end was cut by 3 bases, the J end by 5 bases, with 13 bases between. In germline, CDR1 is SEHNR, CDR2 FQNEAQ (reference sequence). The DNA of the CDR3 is TGTGCCAGCAGCTTGGCAGGGGCATGGACTGAAGCTTTCTTT. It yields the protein CASSLAGAWTEAFF.

CDR3 residues: CASRDRDRVRSYTF. CDR3 coding DNA: TGTGCCAGCAGGGATCGGGACAGGGTTAGGAGCTACACCTTC. V is TRBV6-5 and J is TRBJ1-2, with 9 bases identical to TRBD1. There are 14 residues in the CDR3. Germline values: CDR1 MNHEY, CDR2 SVGAGI. V shed 6 bases, J shed 9 bases, and the junction held 11 bases outside the gene matches.